The rows below give T cell receptor beta chains drawn from one sample of a study of blood T cell repertoires in COVID-19. Generated by immunoSEQ multiplex PCR, the TCRdb table keeps only in-frame clones and is missing some. The sample consists of approximately 85,000 clones, around 86% of them appearing once. Source material: peripheral blood. The source of these receptors is a man between 50 and 59 years old with active or convalescent COVID-19. CDR3s include the opening cysteine and the closing phenylalanine or tryptophan. Each record gives: V gene, J gene, clone size, D gene, CDR3 protein, CDR3 DNA. D genes are given only for firm matches. Clone size, where shown, is once, few, many, or a class for clones that have expanded.

v_gene: TRBV25-1
j_gene: TRBJ2-1
abundance: -
d_gene: TRBD2
CDR3aa: CASRLAGSSYNEQFF
CDR3nt: TGTGCCAGCAGACTAGCGGGGTCATCCTACAATGAGCAGTTCTTC

v_gene: TRBV28
j_gene: TRBJ1-6
abundance: -
d_gene: -
CDR3aa: CASTTSSRGSSPLHF
CDR3nt: TGTGCCAGCACCACTAGCAGCCGGGGCAGTTCACCCCTCCACTTT

v_gene: TRBV9
j_gene: TRBJ2-3
abundance: -
d_gene: TRBD2
CDR3aa: CASSAEAGGPPDTQYF
CDR3nt: TGTGCCAGCAGCGCAGAAGCGGGGGGGCCCCCAGATACGCAGTATTTT

v_gene: TRBV6-5
j_gene: TRBJ2-7
abundance: -
d_gene: -
CDR3aa: CASRTPREQYF
CDR3nt: TGTGCCAGCAGAACCCCCCGGGAGCAGTACTTC

v_gene: TRBV7-9
j_gene: TRBJ2-2
abundance: -
d_gene: -
CDR3aa: CASSRAGIATTGELFF
CDR3nt: TGTGCCAGCAGCCGTGCGGGGATCGCGACCACCGGGGAGCTGTTTTTT

v_gene: TRBV5-1
j_gene: TRBJ1-3
abundance: -
d_gene: -
CDR3aa: CASSLGLINSGNTIYF
CDR3nt: TGCGCCAGCAGCCTCGGACTAATTAACTCTGGAAACACCATATATTTT

v_gene: TRBV20-1
j_gene: TRBJ1-2
abundance: -
d_gene: -
CDR3aa: CSASQDINYGYTF
CDR3nt: TGCAGTGCTAGTCAGGATATAAACTATGGCTACACCTTC

v_gene: TRBV5-5
j_gene: TRBJ2-7
abundance: -
d_gene: TRBD2
CDR3aa: CASSVGLAGGVYEQYF
CDR3nt: TGTGCCAGCAGCGTGGGACTAGCGGGAGGTGTCTACGAGCAGTACTTC

v_gene: TRBV28
j_gene: TRBJ1-2
abundance: once
d_gene: -
CDR3aa: CASSLKETRGYTF
CDR3nt: TGTGCCAGCAGTTTAAAGGAGACGAGGGGCTACACCTTC

v_gene: TRBV5-6
j_gene: TRBJ2-7
abundance: -
d_gene: TRBD1
CDR3aa: CASSLAGTGGLYEQYF
CDR3nt: TGTGCCAGCAGCTTGGCAGGGACAGGGGGCTTGTACGAGCAGTACTTC

v_gene: TRBV6-5
j_gene: TRBJ2-7
abundance: -
d_gene: TRBD1
CDR3aa: CASRRGQGARYEQYF
CDR3nt: TGTGCCAGCAGGCGAGGACAGGGGGCAAGGTACGAGCAGTACTTC

v_gene: TRBV7-2
j_gene: TRBJ2-5
abundance: once
d_gene: -
CDR3aa: CASRQQGFQETQYF
CDR3nt: TGTGCCAGCAGACAACAGGGTTTCCAAGAGACCCAGTACTTC

v_gene: TRBV12-5
j_gene: TRBJ2-7
abundance: -
d_gene: -
CDR3aa: CASADTGSSYEQYF
CDR3nt: TGTGCTAGTGCGGACACCGGGAGCTCCTACGAGCAGTACTTC

v_gene: TRBV7-2
j_gene: TRBJ2-7
abundance: -
d_gene: TRBD1
CDR3aa: CASSRRGRYYEQYF
CDR3nt: TGTGCCAGCAGCAGAAGGGGGCGTTACTACGAGCAGTACTTC

v_gene: TRBV19
j_gene: TRBJ2-3
abundance: -
d_gene: TRBD1
CDR3aa: CASSLLPGTGAIDTQYF
CDR3nt: TGTGCCAGTAGTCTCCTACCCGGGACAGGGGCGATAGATACGCAGTATTTT

v_gene: TRBV7-2
j_gene: TRBJ1-3
abundance: once
d_gene: -
CDR3aa: CASSLTSAGAGNTIYF
CDR3nt: TGTGCCAGCAGCTTAACCTCAGCAGGGGCAGGAAACACCATATATTTT

v_gene: TRBV28
j_gene: TRBJ2-1
abundance: -
d_gene: TRBD2
CDR3aa: CASSPRGESYNEQFF
CDR3nt: TGTGCCAGCAGTCCCCGGGGGGAGAGCTACAATGAGCAGTTCTTC

v_gene: TRBV29-1
j_gene: TRBJ2-1
abundance: -
d_gene: -
CDR3aa: CSVDGGYGNEQFF
CDR3nt: TGCAGCGTTGATGGCGGCTACGGCAATGAGCAGTTCTTC

v_gene: TRBV6-5
j_gene: TRBJ2-7
abundance: -
d_gene: TRBD2
CDR3aa: CASTTRRGGSYEQYF
CDR3nt: TGTGCCAGCACCACTCGACGGGGGGGATCCTACGAGCAGTACTTC

v_gene: TRBV5-8
j_gene: TRBJ1-6
abundance: once
d_gene: TRBD1
CDR3aa: CASSLGQGSYNSPLHF
CDR3nt: TGTGCCAGCAGCCTCGGACAGGGCTCCTATAATTCACCCCTCCACTTT

v_gene: TRBV4-2
j_gene: TRBJ1-4
abundance: -
d_gene: -
CDR3aa: CASSQDVRRLEKLFF
CDR3nt: TGTGCCAGCAGCCAAGATGTTAGGCGACTTGAAAAACTGTTTTTT

v_gene: TRBV7-9
j_gene: TRBJ2-7
abundance: -
d_gene: TRBD1
CDR3aa: CASSRTPGQGSVLCEQYF
CDR3nt: TGTGCCAGCAGCCGAACACCGGGACAGGGTTCGGTGCTTTGCGAGCAGTACTTC

v_gene: TRBV5-1
j_gene: TRBJ2-7
abundance: -
d_gene: TRBD1
CDR3aa: CASSAGQGADEQYF
CDR3nt: TGCGCCAGCAGCGCGGGACAGGGCGCAGACGAGCAGTACTTC

v_gene: TRBV19
j_gene: TRBJ2-2
abundance: -
d_gene: -
CDR3aa: CASSIGSVHTGELFF
CDR3nt: TGTGCCAGTAGTATTGGGAGCGTCCACACCGGGGAGCTGTTTTTT

v_gene: TRBV21-1
j_gene: TRBJ2-3
abundance: -
d_gene: -
CDR3aa: CASSNVDQCSRKCTDTQYF
CDR3nt: TGTGCCAGCAGCAATGTGGATCAGTGTAGCCGAAAATGCACAGATACGCAGTATTTT

v_gene: TRBV10-3
j_gene: TRBJ1-3
abundance: -
d_gene: TRBD1
CDR3aa: CAISGGDSQGAGNTIYF
CDR3nt: TGTGCCATCAGTGGAGGGGACAGTCAGGGGGCTGGAAACACCATATATTTT

v_gene: TRBV29-1
j_gene: TRBJ2-3
abundance: -
d_gene: -
CDR3aa: CTKQGGTPPSPDTQYF
CDR3nt: TGCACCAAACAGGGGGGGACACCCCCAAGCCCAGATACGCAGTATTTT

v_gene: TRBV4-2
j_gene: TRBJ2-3
abundance: once
d_gene: -
CDR3aa: CASSPSASALGDTQYF
CDR3nt: TGTGCCAGCAGTCCCAGCGCCTCAGCTTTAGGAGATACGCAGTATTTT

v_gene: TRBV3-1/TRBV3-2
j_gene: TRBJ2-3
abundance: -
d_gene: TRBD1
CDR3aa: CASSRGRGREDTQYF
CDR3nt: TGTGCCAGCAGCCGCGGCAGGGGGCGCGAAGATACGCAGTATTTT

v_gene: TRBV20-1
j_gene: TRBJ1-1
abundance: -
d_gene: -
CDR3aa: CSASNNRVNTEAFF
CDR3nt: TGCAGTGCTAGTAATAACAGGGTGAACACTGAAGCTTTCTTT

v_gene: TRBV2
j_gene: TRBJ2-3
abundance: -
d_gene: TRBD2
CDR3aa: CASSDHLWWEGRSDTQYF
CDR3nt: TGTGCCAGCAGCGACCATTTGTGGTGGGAGGGCCGGTCAGATACGCAGTATTTT

v_gene: TRBV19
j_gene: TRBJ2-3
abundance: -
d_gene: -
CDR3aa: CASSIPTRGTDTQYF
CDR3nt: TGTGCCAGTAGTATTCCGACTAGGGGCACAGATACGCAGTATTTT

v_gene: TRBV5-1
j_gene: TRBJ2-3
abundance: -
d_gene: -
CDR3aa: CASSPAGYTDTQYF
CDR3nt: TGCGCCAGCAGCCCGGCGGGGTACACAGATACGCAGTATTTT

v_gene: TRBV5-4
j_gene: TRBJ1-6
abundance: -
d_gene: TRBD1
CDR3aa: CATTTGGSLNSPLHF
CDR3nt: TGTGCCACTACGACAGGGGGCTCGTTAAATTCACCCCTCCACTTT

v_gene: TRBV7-2
j_gene: TRBJ2-2
abundance: -
d_gene: TRBD2
CDR3aa: CASSLVAGGQHGELFF
CDR3nt: TGTGCCAGCAGCTTAGTAGCGGGGGGGCAACACGGGGAGCTGTTTTTT

v_gene: TRBV7-8
j_gene: TRBJ2-1
abundance: -
d_gene: -
CDR3aa: CASSSVRENEQFF
CDR3nt: TGTGCCAGCAGCTCCGTACGGGAGAATGAGCAGTTCTTC

v_gene: TRBV27
j_gene: TRBJ2-1
abundance: -
d_gene: -
CDR3aa: CASSFSSVAAQFF
CDR3nt: TGTGCCAGCAGTTTTTCTAGCGTGGCGGCGCAGTTCTTC

v_gene: TRBV5-4
j_gene: TRBJ1-5
abundance: -
d_gene: -
CDR3aa: CASSTQGVGPQHF
CDR3nt: TGTGCCAGCAGCACACAGGGTGTCGGGCCCCAGCATTTT

v_gene: TRBV30
j_gene: TRBJ2-7
abundance: -
d_gene: -
CDR3aa: CAWSLSTYEQYF
CDR3nt: TGTGCCTGGAGTTTGTCCACATACGAGCAGTACTTC